Reported below is one T cell receptor (beta chain). Antigen unknown. Expressed TCRB transcripts got sequenced, as all isolated RNA was reverse transcribed. Several million reads were obtained on average from naive, central memory and regulatory T cell samples. Method: immunoSEQ multiplex PCR; TCRdb's copy keeps in-frame clones and lacks some. The table has roughly 220,000 clones, about a sixth seen once. Sorted populations were all over 95% pure. These data are taken from a study of beta chain features in type 1 diabetes. Trimming cost V 2 bases and J 2 bases; bases outside gene matches: 3. CDR3 length: 15 residues. Germline V gene data show CDR1 as SGHDN and CDR2 as FVKESK. Regarding the study as a whole: For Type 1 diabetes patients, all four CD4+ subsets carried TCRB CDR3s that were moderately but significantly shorter. Resolution of whether HLA type affects TCRB rearrangement was not achieved here.

This rearrangement joins TRBV14 to TRBJ2-1; 7 nucleotides agree with TRBD2. Material for sequencing was naive CD4+ T cells from blood. This sequence was found in a man in his thirties or forties with type 1 diabetes. In nucleotides, the CDR3 is TGTGCCAGCAGCCAACCCGCGGGAGCCTACAATGAGCAGTTCTTC. Amino acids: CASSQPAGAYNEQFF.